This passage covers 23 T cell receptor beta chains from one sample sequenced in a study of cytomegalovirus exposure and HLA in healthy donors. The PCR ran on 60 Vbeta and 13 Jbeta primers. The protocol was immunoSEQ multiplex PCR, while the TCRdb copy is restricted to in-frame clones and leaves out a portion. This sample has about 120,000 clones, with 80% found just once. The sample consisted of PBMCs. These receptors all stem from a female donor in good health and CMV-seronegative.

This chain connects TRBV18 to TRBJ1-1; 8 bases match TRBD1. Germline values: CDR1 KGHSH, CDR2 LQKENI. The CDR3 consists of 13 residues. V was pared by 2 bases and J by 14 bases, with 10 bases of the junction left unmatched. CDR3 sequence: CASSPGTEQGVFF. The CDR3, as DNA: TGTGCCAGCTCACCAGGGACGGAACAGGGGGTCTTCTTT.

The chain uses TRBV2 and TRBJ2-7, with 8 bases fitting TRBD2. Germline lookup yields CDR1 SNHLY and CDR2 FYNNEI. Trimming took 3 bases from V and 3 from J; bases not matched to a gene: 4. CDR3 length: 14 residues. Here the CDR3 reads CASSEGLGDYEQYF. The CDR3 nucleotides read TGTGCCAGCAGTGAGGGACTAGGCGACTACGAGCAGTACTTC.

Here the CDR3 DNA reads TGTGCCAGCCAGGACTACGACAATGAGCAGTTCTTC. Amino acids: CASQDYDNEQFF. V and J are TRBV4-2 and TRBJ2-1; D may be TRBD2 (6 bases). CDR3 length: 12 amino acids. Germline values: CDR1 LGHNA, CDR2 YNFKEQ. V dropped 8 bases and J dropped 5 bases, with 10 bases sitting between them.

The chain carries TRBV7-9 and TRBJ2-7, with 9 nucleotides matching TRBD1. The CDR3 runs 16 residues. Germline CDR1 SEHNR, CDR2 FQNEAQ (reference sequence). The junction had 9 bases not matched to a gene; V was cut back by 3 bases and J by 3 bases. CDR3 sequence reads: CASSFLLGQGVYEQYF. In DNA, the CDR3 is TGTGCCAGCAGCTTCCTACTGGGACAGGGCGTCTACGAGCAGTACTTC.

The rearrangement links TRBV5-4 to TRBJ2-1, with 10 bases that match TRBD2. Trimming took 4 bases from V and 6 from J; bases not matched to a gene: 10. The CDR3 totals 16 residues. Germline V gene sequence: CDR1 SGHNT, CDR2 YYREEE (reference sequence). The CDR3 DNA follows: TGTGCCAGCAGCGTTAAAAGCGGGGGGGCTACCAATGAGCAGTTCTTC. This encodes CASSVKSGGATNEQFF.

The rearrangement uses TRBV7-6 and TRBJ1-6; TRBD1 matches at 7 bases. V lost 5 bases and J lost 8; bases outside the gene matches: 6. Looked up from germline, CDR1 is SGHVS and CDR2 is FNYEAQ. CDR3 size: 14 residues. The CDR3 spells CASSLQGTDSPLHF. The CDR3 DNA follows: TGTGCCAGCAGCCTACAGGGGACAGATTCACCCCTCCACTTT. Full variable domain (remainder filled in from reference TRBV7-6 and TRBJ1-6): GAGVSQSPRYKVTKRGQDVALRCDPISGHVSLYWYRQALGQGPEFLTYFNYEAQQDKSGLPNDRFSAERPEGSISTLTIQRTEQRDSAMYRCASSLQGTDSPLHFGNGTRLTVT.

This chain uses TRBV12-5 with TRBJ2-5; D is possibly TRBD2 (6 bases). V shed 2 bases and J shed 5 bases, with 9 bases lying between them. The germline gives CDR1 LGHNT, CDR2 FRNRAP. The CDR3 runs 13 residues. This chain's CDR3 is CASGLLGRETQYF. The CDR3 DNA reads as TGTGCTAGTGGTTTGCTAGGGAGGGAGACCCAGTACTTC.

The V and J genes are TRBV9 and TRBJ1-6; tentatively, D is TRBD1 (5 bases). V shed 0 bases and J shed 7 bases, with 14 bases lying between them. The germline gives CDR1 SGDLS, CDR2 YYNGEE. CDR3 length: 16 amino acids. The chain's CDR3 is CASSVGGGRGNSPLHF. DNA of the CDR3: TGTGCCAGCAGCGTAGGTGGGGGGAGAGGCAATTCACCCCTCCACTTT.

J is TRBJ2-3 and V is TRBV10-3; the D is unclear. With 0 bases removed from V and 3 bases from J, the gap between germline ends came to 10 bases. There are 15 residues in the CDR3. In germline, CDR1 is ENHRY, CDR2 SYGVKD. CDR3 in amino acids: CAISESSKRTDTQYF. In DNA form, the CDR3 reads TGTGCCATCAGTGAGTCCAGTAAGAGGACAGATACGCAGTATTTT.

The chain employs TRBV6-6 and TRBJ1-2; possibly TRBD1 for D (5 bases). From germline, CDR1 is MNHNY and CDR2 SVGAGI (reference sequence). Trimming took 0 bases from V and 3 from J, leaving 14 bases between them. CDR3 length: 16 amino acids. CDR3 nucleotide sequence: TGTGCCAGCAGTTACTCTTCAGGGCTTTGGTACTATGGCTACACCTTC. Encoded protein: CASSYSSGLWYYGYTF.

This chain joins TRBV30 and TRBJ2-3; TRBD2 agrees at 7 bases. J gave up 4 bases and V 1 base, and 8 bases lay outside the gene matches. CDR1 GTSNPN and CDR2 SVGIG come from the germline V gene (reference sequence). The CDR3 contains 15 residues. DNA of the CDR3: TGTGCCTGGAGTGCCCGCAGCGGGGCTCCAGATACGCAGTATTTT. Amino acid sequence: CAWSARSGAPDTQYF.

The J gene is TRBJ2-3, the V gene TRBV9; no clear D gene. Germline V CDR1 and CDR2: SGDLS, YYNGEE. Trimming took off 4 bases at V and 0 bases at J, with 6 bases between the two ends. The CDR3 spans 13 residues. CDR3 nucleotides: TGTGCCAGCAGCCCCCTAAGCACAGATACGCAGTATTTT. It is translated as CASSPLSTDTQYF.

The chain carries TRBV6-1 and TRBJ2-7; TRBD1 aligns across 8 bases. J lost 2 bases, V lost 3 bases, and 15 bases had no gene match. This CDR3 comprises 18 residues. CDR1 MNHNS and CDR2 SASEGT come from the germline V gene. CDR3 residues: CASSDYPPATGEAYEQYF. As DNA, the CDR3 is TGTGCCAGCAGTGACTACCCCCCGGCGACAGGGGAAGCCTACGAGCAGTACTTC.

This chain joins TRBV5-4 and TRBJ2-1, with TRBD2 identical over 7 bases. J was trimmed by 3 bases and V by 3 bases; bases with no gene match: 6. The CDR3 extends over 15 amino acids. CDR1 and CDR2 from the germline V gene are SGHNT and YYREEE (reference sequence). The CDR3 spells CASSSQASGYNEQFF. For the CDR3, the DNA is TGTGCCAGCAGCTCCCAGGCTAGCGGCTACAATGAGCAGTTCTTC.

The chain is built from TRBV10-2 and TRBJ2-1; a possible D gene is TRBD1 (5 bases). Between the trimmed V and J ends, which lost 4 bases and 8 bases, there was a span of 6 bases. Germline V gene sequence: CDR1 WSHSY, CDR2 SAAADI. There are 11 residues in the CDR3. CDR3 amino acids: CASSVGDEQFF. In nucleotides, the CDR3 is TGCGCCAGCAGTGTAGGGGATGAGCAGTTCTTC.

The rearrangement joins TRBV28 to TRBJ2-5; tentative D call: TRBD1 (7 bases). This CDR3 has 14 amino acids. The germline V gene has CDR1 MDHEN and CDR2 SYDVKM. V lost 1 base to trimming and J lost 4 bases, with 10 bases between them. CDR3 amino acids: CASSLSGGRETQYF. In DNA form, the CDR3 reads TGTGCCAGCAGTTTATCAGGGGGGCGAGAGACCCAGTACTTC.

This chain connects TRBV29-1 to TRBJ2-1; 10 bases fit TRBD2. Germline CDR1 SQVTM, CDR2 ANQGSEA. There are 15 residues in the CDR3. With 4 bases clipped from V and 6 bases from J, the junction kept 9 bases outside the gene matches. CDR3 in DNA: TGCAGCGTTGGACCCGGACTAGCGGAAATCAATGAGCAGTTCTTC. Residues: CSVGPGLAEINEQFF.

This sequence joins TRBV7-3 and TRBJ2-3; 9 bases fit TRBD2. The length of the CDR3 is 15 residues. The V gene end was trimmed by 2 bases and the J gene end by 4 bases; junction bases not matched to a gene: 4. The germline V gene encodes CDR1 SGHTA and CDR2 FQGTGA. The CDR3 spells CASSLSGGGADTQYF. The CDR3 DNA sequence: TGTGCCAGCAGCTTATCAGGCGGGGGGGCAGATACGCAGTATTTT.

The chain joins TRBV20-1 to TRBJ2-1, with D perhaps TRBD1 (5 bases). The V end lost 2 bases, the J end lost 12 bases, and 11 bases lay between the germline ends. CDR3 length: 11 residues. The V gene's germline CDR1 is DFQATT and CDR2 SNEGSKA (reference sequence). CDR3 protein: CSARNLRVQFF. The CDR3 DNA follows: TGCAGTGCTAGAAACCTCAGGGTGCAGTTCTTC.

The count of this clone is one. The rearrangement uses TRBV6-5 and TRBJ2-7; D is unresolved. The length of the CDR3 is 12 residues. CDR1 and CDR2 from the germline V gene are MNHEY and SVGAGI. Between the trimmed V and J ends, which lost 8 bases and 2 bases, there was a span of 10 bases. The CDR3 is CASRVGTYEQYF. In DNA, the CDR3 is TGTGCCAGCCGCGTGGGCACCTACGAGCAGTACTTC.

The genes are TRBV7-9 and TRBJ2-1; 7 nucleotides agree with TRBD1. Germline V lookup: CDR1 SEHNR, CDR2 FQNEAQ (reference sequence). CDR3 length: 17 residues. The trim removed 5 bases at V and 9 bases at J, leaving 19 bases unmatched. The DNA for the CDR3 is TGTGCCAGCAGCCAGAATATTAAGACAGGGTCCTGGGGTGAGCAGTTCTTC. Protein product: CASSQNIKTGSWGEQFF.

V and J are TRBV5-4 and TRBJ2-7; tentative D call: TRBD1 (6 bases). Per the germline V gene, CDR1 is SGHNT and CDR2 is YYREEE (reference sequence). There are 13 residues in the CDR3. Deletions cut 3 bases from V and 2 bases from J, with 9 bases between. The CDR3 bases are TGTGCCAGCAGCTCTCGGGACACCTACGAGCAGTACTTC. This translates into CASSSRDTYEQYF.

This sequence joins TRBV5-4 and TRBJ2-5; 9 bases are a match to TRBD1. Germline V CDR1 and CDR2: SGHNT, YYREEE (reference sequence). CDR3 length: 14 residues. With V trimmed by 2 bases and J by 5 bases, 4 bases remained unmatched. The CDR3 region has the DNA TGTGCCAGCAGCTTAGGACAGGGGCAGGAGACCCAGTACTTC. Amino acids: CASSLGQGQETQYF.